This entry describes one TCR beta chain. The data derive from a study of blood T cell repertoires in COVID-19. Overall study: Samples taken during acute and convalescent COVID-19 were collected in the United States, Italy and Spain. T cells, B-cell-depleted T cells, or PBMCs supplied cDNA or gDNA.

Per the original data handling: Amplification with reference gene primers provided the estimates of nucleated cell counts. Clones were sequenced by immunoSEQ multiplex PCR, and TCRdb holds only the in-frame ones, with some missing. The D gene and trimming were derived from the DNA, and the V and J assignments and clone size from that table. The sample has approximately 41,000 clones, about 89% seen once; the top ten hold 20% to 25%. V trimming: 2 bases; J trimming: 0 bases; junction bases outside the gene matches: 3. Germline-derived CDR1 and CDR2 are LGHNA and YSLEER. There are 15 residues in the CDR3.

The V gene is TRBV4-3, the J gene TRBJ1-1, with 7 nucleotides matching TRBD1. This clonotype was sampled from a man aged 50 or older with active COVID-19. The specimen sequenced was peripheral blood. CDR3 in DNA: TGCGCCAGCAGCCAAATAGACAGGGTGAACACTGAAGCTTTCTTT. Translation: CASSQIDRVNTEAFF.